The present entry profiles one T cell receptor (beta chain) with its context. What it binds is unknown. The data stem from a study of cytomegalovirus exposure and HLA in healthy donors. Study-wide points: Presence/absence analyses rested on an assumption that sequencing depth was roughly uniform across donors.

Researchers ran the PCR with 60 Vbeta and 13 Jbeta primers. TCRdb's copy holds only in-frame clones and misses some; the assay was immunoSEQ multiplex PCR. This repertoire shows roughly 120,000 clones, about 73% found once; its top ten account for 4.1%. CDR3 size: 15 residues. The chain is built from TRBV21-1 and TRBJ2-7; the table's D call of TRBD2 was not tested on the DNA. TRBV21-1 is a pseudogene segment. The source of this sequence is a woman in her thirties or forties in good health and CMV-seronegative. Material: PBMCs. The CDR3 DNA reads TGTGCCAGCAGCACGGGCATCAGCGGGAGGTACGAGCAGTACTTC. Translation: CASSTGISGRYEQYF.